The 27 T cell receptor beta chains reported below all come from one sample, sequenced in a study of T-cell reconstitution after alpha-beta-depleted transplantation in children. Unique molecular identifiers featured in how the TCRbeta library was prepared. TCRdb reprocessed the PCR reads with MiXCR, giving one entry per CDR3 protein. The sample consists of about 210,000 distinct CDR3 sequences, approximately 15% of them appearing once. The source material was PBMCs, mostly from graft donor cells, sampled 360 days after TCRalphabeta/CD19-depleted stem cell transplant. Receptors were obtained from a male patient between 2 and 15 years old who had a stem cell transplant for acute lymphoblastic leukemia, so the T cells may come from the graft donor.

The sample holds many counts of this clonotype. The gene calls are TRBV5-1 and TRBJ2-2; 8 positions agree with TRBD2. After removal of 5 bases from V and 3 bases from J, the junction contained 9 bases not matched to a gene. The CDR3 loop spans 16 amino acids. Germline V gene lookup returns CDR1 SGHRS and CDR2 YFSETQ. CDR3 in amino acids: CASSPTAGVYTGELFF. The CDR3 DNA reads as TGCGCCAGCAGTCCGACAGCGGGAGTTTACACCGGGGAGCTGTTTTTT.

This clonotype appeared a few times. The rearrangement links TRBV18 to TRBJ2-5; 12 bases match TRBD1. Germline loops: CDR1 KGHSH, CDR2 LQKENI. The V and J ends lost 1 base and 5 bases, in that order; junction bases with no gene match: 5. The CDR3 has 16 residues. CDR3 region: CASSPRGTGGPETQYF. CDR3 DNA sequence: TGTGCCAGCTCACCACGGGGGACAGGGGGCCCTGAGACCCAGTACTTC.

In its sample, this clonotype was seen a few times. The junction departs from the called germline gene at one end, perhaps through a read error. The chain has TRBV5-1 and TRBJ2-7; 9 nucleotides match TRBD1. CDR3 length: 14 residues. The V gene's germline CDR1 is SGHRS and CDR2 YFSETQ. The chain's CDR3 is CASSLPGQGYEQYF. CDR3 coding DNA: TGTGCCAGCAGCCTACCGGGACAGGGCTACGAGCAGTACTTC.

The chain links TRBV20-1 to TRBJ2-3; D perhaps matches TRBD2 (6 bases). This CDR3 is built from 14 residues. Germline V gene lookup returns CDR1 DFQATT and CDR2 SNEGSKA (reference sequence). Trimming removed 3 bases from V and 5 bases from J, with 15 bases in between. CDR3 protein: CSASPPARGDTQYF. The CDR3 coding sequence is TGCAGTGCTAGTCCTCCAGCGCGGGGAGATACGCAGTATTTT.

The chain recombines TRBV18 with TRBJ2-3; TRBD1 agrees at 11 bases. V lost 2 bases and J lost 4; bases outside the gene matches: 5. The CDR3 consists of 16 residues. CDR1 and CDR2 from the germline V gene are KGHSH and LQKENI. The CDR3 is CASSPVWGQGADTQYF. The CDR3 bases are TGTGCCAGCTCACCAGTGTGGGGACAGGGGGCAGATACGCAGTATTTT. Full variable domain (outside the CDR3, taken from reference TRBV18 and TRBJ2-3): NAGVMQNPRHLVRRRGQEARLRCSPMKGHSHVYWYRQLPEEGLKFMVYLQKENIIDESGMPKERFSAEFPKEGPSILRIQQVVRGDSAAYFCASSPVWGQGADTQYFGPGTRLTVL.

The V gene is TRBV11-2, the J gene TRBJ1-2, with a weak D call TRBD1 (5 bases). The CDR3 has 13 residues. The germline CDR1 and CDR2 sequences are SGHAT and FQNNGV. Trimming shortened V by 1 base and J by 3 bases, and 6 bases separated the two germline ends. CDR3 region: CASSLVGDYGYTF. In DNA form, the CDR3 reads TGTGCCAGCAGCTTAGTGGGGGACTATGGCTACACCTTC.

This clonotype was detected only a few times. The chain has TRBV7-9 and TRBJ2-7, with D perhaps matching TRBD1 or TRBD2 (5 bases each). CDR1 SEHNR and CDR2 FQNEAQ come from the germline V gene (reference sequence). This CDR3 spans 15 amino acids. V lost 5 bases to trimming and J lost 7 bases, with 21 bases between them. The CDR3 DNA follows: TGTGCCAGCAGCCTAGGATTGGGACGGGCTATAGAGCAGTACTTC. Amino acids: CASSLGLGRAIEQYF.

V is TRBV12-3 or TRBV12-4 and J is TRBJ2-1; 12 bases agree with TRBD2. The CDR3 sequence is 16 residues long. Trimming at V came to 6 bases and at J to 3 bases, leaving 6 bases not matched to a gene. CDR3 region: CASREGLAGNYNEQFF. The CDR3 DNA sequence: TGTGCCAGCAGGGAAGGACTAGCGGGAAACTACAATGAGCAGTTCTTC.

This clonotype was seen more than once but under ten times. This chain links TRBV20-1 with TRBJ2-1; 9 bases align to TRBD2. This CDR3 is built from 17 residues. CDR1 DFQATT and CDR2 SNEGSKA come from the germline V gene (reference sequence). The junction had 12 bases not matched to a gene; V was cut back by 5 bases and J by 1 base. The CDR3 sequence is CSASGVSGRGSYNEQFF. DNA for the CDR3: TGCAGTGCTTCCGGCGTTAGCGGGAGAGGGTCCTACAATGAGCAGTTCTTC.

This chain connects TRBV12-3 or TRBV12-4 to TRBJ1-3, with D maybe TRBD1 (5 bases). V dropped 8 bases and J dropped 2 bases, with 16 bases sitting between them. The CDR3 has 15 amino acids. CDR3 sequence reads: CASQSRALTGNTIYF. For the CDR3, the DNA is TGTGCCAGCCAGTCCAGGGCTCTAACTGGAAACACCATATATTTT.

This clonotype was recorded many times. The chain is built from TRBV12-3 or TRBV12-4 and TRBJ2-7; D is possibly TRBD1 (6 bases). The CDR3 spans 14 residues. V was cut by 6 bases and J by 1 base, with 13 bases left in between. CDR3 residues: CASSTGTFSYEQYF. CDR3 bases: TGTGCCAGCAGCACCGGGACATTTTCCTACGAGCAGTACTTC.

This clonotype has just a few counts. The chain is built from TRBV20-1 and TRBJ1-6; D is unresolved. The ends were cut back, 0 bases at V and 0 bases at J, with 15 bases in the middle. CDR3 length equals 18 residues. Germline V gene lookup returns CDR1 DFQATT and CDR2 SNEGSKA (reference sequence). The CDR3 is CSARDAQALISYNSPLHF. For the CDR3, the DNA is TGCAGTGCTAGAGATGCTCAGGCCCTAATCTCCTATAATTCACCCCTCCACTTT.

This clonotype was recorded many times. This chain connects TRBV21-1 to TRBJ2-3. TRBV21-1 is described as a pseudogene. CDR3 length: 14 amino acids. The DNA of the CDR3 is TGTGCCAGCAGCAAAGGTGGCTACACAGATACGCAGTATTTT. Translated: CASSKGGYTDTQYF.

V and J are TRBV24-1 and TRBJ2-3, with 11 bases fitting TRBD2. The CDR3 is 15 residues long. Germline values: CDR1 KGHDR, CDR2 SFDVKD. V trimming: 1 base; J trimming: 4 bases; junction bases outside the gene matches: 0. The CDR3 protein is CATSDLLAGADTQYF. The CDR3, as DNA: TGTGCCACCAGTGATTTACTAGCGGGGGCAGATACGCAGTATTTT.

The chain carries TRBV15 and TRBJ2-3; 8 bases are a match to TRBD2. The germline gives CDR1 LNHNV, CDR2 YYDKDF (reference sequence). This CDR3 is built from 16 residues. With 0 bases clipped from V and 4 bases from J, the junction kept 6 bases outside the gene matches. In nucleotides, the CDR3 is TGTGCCACCAGCAGAGATGCGGGGGGTAGGGCAGATACGCAGTATTTT. Translation: CATSRDAGGRADTQYF.

This clonotype has just a few counts. V usage is TRBV11-2 and J usage is TRBJ1-4; D is unclear. The CDR3 is 13 residues long. V lost 7 bases, J lost 8 bases, and 14 bases lay in between. The germline CDR1 and CDR2 sequences are SGHAT and FQNNGV. CDR3 nucleotides: TGTGCCAGCACTTTTGCAGGAGGAGAAAAACTGTTTTTT. Protein product: CASTFAGGEKLFF.

The table lists this clonotype with a count of one. The chain is built from TRBV15 and TRBJ1-1; a weak D match, TRBD1 (5 bases). The CDR3 covers 15 residues. Germline lookup yields CDR1 LNHNV and CDR2 YYDKDF (reference sequence). V lost 0 bases and J lost 0, with 8 bases in between. The CDR3 nucleotides are TGTGCCACCAGCAGAGACCAGGGAATGAACACTGAAGCTTTCTTT. As protein: CATSRDQGMNTEAFF.

This clonotype was recorded a few times. The V and J genes are TRBV20-1 and TRBJ2-1, with TRBD2 matching 8 bases. Per germline, CDR1 DFQATT and CDR2 SNEGSKA (reference sequence). The V gene end was trimmed by 5 bases and the J gene end by 8 bases; junction bases not matched to a gene: 11. The CDR3 runs to 14 residues. The chain's CDR3 is CSAHSGSPRDEQFF. The CDR3, as DNA: TGCAGTGCTCACAGCGGGAGTCCCAGAGATGAGCAGTTCTTC.

The chain links TRBV6-1 to TRBJ2-2, with TRBD1 identical over 9 bases. Germline V gene data show CDR1 as MNHNS and CDR2 as SASEGT. V lost 6 bases to trimming and J lost 5 bases; unmatched junction nucleotides: 7. The CDR3 consists of 15 residues. In DNA form, the CDR3 reads TGTGCCAGCAGGGCCGGGGACAGGGAAACCGGGGAGCTGTTTTTT. It yields the protein CASRAGDRETGELFF.

This clonotype was picked up one time. The J gene is TRBJ1-1, the V gene TRBV4-1, with TRBD1 matching 8 bases. This CDR3 is 17 amino acids long. V shed 2 bases and J 3 bases; nucleotides not matched to a gene: 11. Germline assignment: CDR1 MGHRA and CDR2 YSYEKL. The DNA of the CDR3 is TGCGCCAGCAGCCAATTCCGTTACCGGGACAGGCACACTGAAGCTTTCTTT. Translation gives CASSQFRYRDRHTEAFF.

This clonotype was seen more than once but under ten times. The chain employs TRBV3-1 and TRBJ2-3; no firm D call. Germline values: CDR1 LGHDT, CDR2 YNNKEL (reference sequence). CDR3 length: 15 residues. V was clipped by 1 base and J by 2 bases, with 10 bases between them. As DNA, the CDR3 is TGTGCCAGCAGCCAAGCCCCAGTTCCCACAGATACGCAGTATTTT. Amino acid sequence: CASSQAPVPTDTQYF.

This clonotype was detected a few times. The J gene is TRBJ1-1, the V gene TRBV12-3 or TRBV12-4, with 7 positions matching TRBD1. The CDR3 is made up of 13 amino acids. The trim removed 5 bases at V and 12 bases at J, leaving 12 bases unmatched. CDR3 sequence reads: CASSLRDDRASFF. The CDR3 DNA is TGTGCCAGCAGTCTAAGGGATGACAGGGCATCTTTCTTT.

This clonotype showed up just a few times. The chain combines TRBV5-4 with TRBJ1-1; no clear D. The CDR3 is 14 amino acids. Germline assignment: CDR1 SGHNT and CDR2 YYREEE (reference sequence). The ends were cut back, 0 bases at V and 5 bases at J, with 11 bases in the middle. DNA for the CDR3: TGTGCCAGCAGCTTGGACCTAGGGAAGACTGAAGCTTTCTTT. Encoded protein: CASSLDLGKTEAFF. The full variable domain, with the rest looked up from reference TRBV5-4 and TRBJ1-1, is ETGVTQSPTHLIKTRGQQVTLRCSSQSGHNTVSWYQQALGQGPQFIFQYYREEENGRGNFPPRFSGLQFPNYSSELNVNALELDDSALYLCASSLDLGKTEAFFGQGTRLTVV.

The chain couples TRBV29-1 to TRBJ2-5; D uncertain. V dropped 2 bases and J dropped 1 base, with 11 bases sitting between them. CDR1 is SQVTM and CDR2 is ANQGSEA in the germline V gene. The CDR3 consists of 14 residues. This chain's CDR3 is CSVESVQSQETQYF. As DNA, the CDR3 is TGCAGCGTTGAATCGGTCCAGTCCCAAGAGACCCAGTACTTC.

The genes are TRBV12-3 or TRBV12-4 and TRBJ1-5; perhaps TRBD1 as D (5 bases). This CDR3 is 15 amino acids long. The ends were cut back, 4 bases at V and 6 bases at J, with 16 bases in the middle. As DNA, the CDR3 is TGTGCCAGCAGTTCGGGGACCGTCTTGAGTCAGCCCCAGCATTTT. Translation: CASSSGTVLSQPQHF.

This clonotype was counted between two and nine times. This chain uses TRBV20-1 with TRBJ1-1; TRBD1 matches 10 bases. The CDR3 runs to 15 residues. The V gene end was trimmed by 0 bases and the J gene end by 4 bases; junction bases not matched to a gene: 5. Looked up from germline, CDR1 is DFQATT and CDR2 is SNEGSKA (reference sequence). The CDR3 reads CSARDMGQGLTEAFF. Written as DNA, the CDR3 is TGCAGTGCTAGAGATATGGGACAGGGGCTCACTGAAGCTTTCTTT.

This clonotype showed up just once. The chain carries TRBV7-6 and TRBJ2-1, with 11 bases identical to TRBD2. The trim removed 2 bases at V and 1 base at J, leaving 16 bases unmatched. The germline V gene encodes CDR1 SGHVS and CDR2 FNYEAQ. The CDR3 spans 21 residues. Here the CDR3 DNA reads TGTGCCAGCAGCTTAAGGTCAGTGGGACTAGCGGCCAGCAAATCCTACAATGAGCAGTTCTTC. Its protein is CASSLRSVGLAASKSYNEQFF.